This TCR beta chain was identified in a study of T cells in Graves' hyperthyroidism and ophthalmopathy. In this sample, this clonotype turned up many times. Germline V gives CDR1 DFQATT, CDR2 SNEGSKA (reference sequence). The CDR3 totals 12 residues. Trimming pared 3 bases from V and 6 bases from J, leaving 12 bases between. RNA transcripts served as the template for amplifying TCR beta CDR3 regions. The study used the HTBI primer set for a first-round RT-PCR of the TCR CDR3. From the multiplex PCR reads, TCRdb called clonotypes with MiXCR, one entry per CDR3 protein. The sample shows over 150,000 distinct CDR3 sequences, around a sixth of them seen only once.

The genes are TRBV20-1 and TRBJ2-7; D not resolved. The TCR comes from a woman aged 50 to 65 with Graves' hyperthyroidism. The specimen was blood. Here the CDR3 DNA reads TGCAGTGCTAGTTTGGGCGGCCGCGAGCAGTACTTC. It yields the protein CSASLGGREQYF.